This T cell receptor (beta chain) comes out of a study of cytomegalovirus exposure and HLA in healthy donors. Whole-study context: One earlier analysis, a look at about 179 million T cells, found roughly 120 million unique TCR beta sequences.

Amplification used 60 Vbeta primers and 13 Jbeta primers. TCRdb keeps only in-frame clones here, not all; method: immunoSEQ multiplex PCR. Among 150,000 or so clones, around 80% were seen once, and the ten largest hold 1.4% to 1.5%. There are 15 residues in the CDR3. The junction had 10 bases not matched to a gene; V was cut back by 7 bases and J by 5 bases. The germline gives CDR1 SNHLY, CDR2 FYNNEI. As concerns this clone: Its target is unknown.

Study-wide results and limits: In a later analysis, several top co-occurrence clusters appeared linked to parvovirus B19, influenza, CMV and Epstein-Barr virus. Rare TCR sequences dominated, though some public TCRs recurred in many donors. Diagnosis of cytomegalovirus status made by the classifier reportedly showed high specificity and sensitivity.

Specimen: PBMCs. This sequence joins TRBV2 and TRBJ2-1, with 8 bases that match TRBD1. The sequence came from a female donor in good health and CMV-seronegative. The CDR3 nucleotides are TGTGCCAGCAAGGAGGGACAGGCAGTCAACAATGAGCAGTTCTTC. Its protein product is CASKEGQAVNNEQFF.